This T cell receptor (beta chain) was sequenced for a study of blood T cell repertoires in COVID-19. Study at large: The samples span acute and convalescent COVID-19 from the United States, Italy and Spain. Sample material is recorded as cDNA or gDNA derived from T cells, B-cell-depleted T cells, or PBMCs.

Original processing methods: Amplifying reference gene primers gave estimates of nucleated cell counts. Only in-frame clones appear in the TCRdb table, and some are missing; sequencing was by immunoSEQ multiplex PCR. D and trimming come from the DNA, and the V and J calls and clone size come from that table. The table records around 150,000 clones, around 81% of them present only once. The V gene's germline CDR1 is MNHEY and CDR2 SVGEGT. CDR3 length: 13 residues. Trimming took off 2 bases at V and 5 bases at J, with 7 bases between the two ends. This TCR came from a woman aged 50 to 65 with acute or convalescent COVID-19. V is TRBV6-2 or TRBV6-3 and J is TRBJ2-1, with D uncertain. Specimen: peripheral blood. In DNA form, the CDR3 reads TGTGCCAGCAGTTACCTCAGAAACAATGAGCAGTTCTTC. This sequence encodes CASSYLRNNEQFF.